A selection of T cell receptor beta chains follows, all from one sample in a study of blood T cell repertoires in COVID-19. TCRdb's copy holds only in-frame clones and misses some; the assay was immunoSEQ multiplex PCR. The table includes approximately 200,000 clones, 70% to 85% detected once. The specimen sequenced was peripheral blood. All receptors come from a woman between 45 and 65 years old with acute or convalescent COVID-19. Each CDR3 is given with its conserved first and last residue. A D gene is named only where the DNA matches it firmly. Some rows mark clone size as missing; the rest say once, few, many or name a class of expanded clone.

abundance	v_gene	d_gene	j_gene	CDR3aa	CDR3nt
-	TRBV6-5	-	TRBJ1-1	CASSYMRGGMNTEAFF	TGTGCCAGCAGTTACATGAGGGGAGGTATGAACACTGAAGCTTTCTTT
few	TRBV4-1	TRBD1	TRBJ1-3	CASSRTFGTASGNTIYF	TGCGCCAGCAGCCGGACCTTTGGGACAGCCTCTGGAAACACCATATATTTT
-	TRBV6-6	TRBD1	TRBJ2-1	CASIDAWDRDQQFF	TGTGCCAGCATCGACGCTTGGGACAGAGACCAGCAGTTCTTC
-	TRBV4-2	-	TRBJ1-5	CASSQGGGYSNQPQHF	TGTGCCAGCAGCCAAGGCGGAGGGTATAGCAATCAGCCCCAGCATTTT
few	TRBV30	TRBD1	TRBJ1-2	CAWSPGGGQKSYGYTF	TGTGCCTGGAGTCCCGGAGGGGGACAGAAATCTTATGGCTACACCTTC
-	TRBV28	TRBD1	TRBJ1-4	CASSSPLGTVNEKLFF	TGTGCCAGCAGTTCCCCCCTGGGGACAGTCAATGAAAAACTGTTTTTT
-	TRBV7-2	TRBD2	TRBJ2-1	CASSDRTSGDLLYNEQFF	TGTGCCAGCAGCGACAGGACTAGCGGGGACCTCCTCTACAATGAGCAGTTCTTC
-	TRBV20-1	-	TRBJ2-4	CSASMAGANIQYF	TGCAGTGCTAGTATGGCGGGGGCAAACATTCAGTACTTC
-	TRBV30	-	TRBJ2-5	CAWSIYGGGQETQYF	TGTGCCTGGAGCATCTATGGGGGAGGCCAAGAGACCCAGTACTTC
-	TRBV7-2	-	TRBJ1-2	CASSRTVGYTF	TGTGCCAGCAGCCGGACAGTTGGCTACACCTTC
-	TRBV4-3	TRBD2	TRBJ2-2	CASSQEPGGPIGELFF	TGCGCCAGCAGCCAAGAACCGGGAGGGCCCATCGGGGAGCTGTTTTTT
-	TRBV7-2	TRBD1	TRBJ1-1	CASSGTGRLNTEAFF	TGTGCCAGCAGCGGGACAGGACGGTTGAACACTGAAGCTTTCTTT
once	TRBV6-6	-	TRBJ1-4	CASNQVEGQENEKLFF	TGTGCCAGCAATCAGGTCGAGGGACAAGAGAATGAAAAACTGTTTTTT
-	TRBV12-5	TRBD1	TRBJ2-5	CASGWGSGTGVEAQYF	TGTGCTAGTGGTTGGGGTTCTGGGACAGGGGTGGAGGCCCAGTACTTC
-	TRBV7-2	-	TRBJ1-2	CASSFGQRYGYTF	TGTGCCAGCAGCTTCGGACAGCGTTATGGCTACACCTTC
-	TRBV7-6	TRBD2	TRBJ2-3	CASSFLGGASLGGTDTQYF	TGTGCCAGCAGCTTCCTCGGGGGGGCATCCCTAGGTGGCACAGATACGCAGTATTTT
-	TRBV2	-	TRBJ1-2	CASSELWASNYGYTF	TGTGCCAGCAGTGAACTCTGGGCCTCTAACTATGGCTACACCTTC